The rows below give T cell receptor beta chains drawn from one sample of a study of blood T cell repertoires in COVID-19. TCRdb's copy holds only in-frame clones and misses some; the assay was immunoSEQ multiplex PCR. The sample contains about 440,000 clones, approximately 90% of which appear only once. Sequencing used PBMCs or T cells enriched from blood (not recorded which). Receptor source: a young woman with acute COVID-19. Both conserved end residues are part of each CDR3. The order of the fields is D gene, clone size, J gene, V gene, CDR3 protein, CDR3 DNA. The D gene is left open where the match is weak. Expanded clones are given a class, and other clones once, few, many or no size at all.

NA	NA	TRBJ2-7	TRBV19	CASSIKDSIPYEQYF	TGTGCCAGTAGTATAAAGGACAGTATCCCCTACGAGCAGTACTTC
TRBD2	NA	TRBJ2-1	TRBV11-2	CASRLSGGSSYNEQFF	TGTGCCAGCAGACTTAGCGGGGGGAGCTCCTACAATGAGCAGTTCTTC
TRBD2	few	TRBJ2-1	TRBV7-8	CASRAGTSVINEQFF	TGTGCCAGCAGGGCCGGGACTAGCGTCATCAATGAGCAGTTCTTC
TRBD2	NA	TRBJ2-7	TRBV19	CATVAGGTYEQYF	TGTGCCACCGTAGCGGGAGGGACCTACGAGCAGTACTTC
TRBD2	NA	TRBJ2-5	TRBV27	CASSRGTSAETQYF	TGTGCCAGCAGTCGCGGGACTAGCGCGGAGACCCAGTACTTC
NA	NA	TRBJ1-1	TRBV3-1/TRBV3-2	CASSHLGEVIAEAFF	TGTGCCAGCAGCCACCTCGGGGAGGTGATTGCTGAAGCTTTCTTT
NA	NA	TRBJ1-4	TRBV11-2	CASGRATNEKLFF	TGTGCCAGCGGTCGGGCAACTAATGAAAAACTGTTTTTT
NA	NA	TRBJ1-2	TRBV10-3	CAISVDSGRGGGYTF	TGTGCCATCAGTGTAGATTCGGGGCGCGGGGGTGGCTACACCTTC
NA	NA	TRBJ2-2	TRBV5-1	CASTGTFFQDGELFF	TGCGCCAGCACGGGGACATTTTTTCAGGACGGGGAGCTGTTTTTT
NA	NA	TRBJ1-4	TRBV4-1	CASSQDGRGNEKLFF	TGCGCCAGCAGCCAAGATGGAAGGGGCAATGAAAAACTGTTTTTT
TRBD2	NA	TRBJ2-3	TRBV20-1	CSASLTSGSTDTQYF	TGCAGTGCTAGTCTGACTAGCGGGAGCACAGATACGCAGTATTTT
TRBD2	NA	TRBJ2-7	TRBV29-1	CSVEDLAGGQIYEQYF	TGCAGCGTTGAAGATCTAGCGGGAGGGCAGATTTACGAGCAGTACTTC
NA	NA	TRBJ1-1	TRBV28	CASSTDLGGTEAFF	TGTGCCAGCAGCACTGACCTAGGGGGCACTGAAGCTTTCTTT
TRBD1	NA	TRBJ2-7	TRBV28	CASSRDRGFEQYF	TGTGCCAGCAGTCGGGACAGGGGGTTCGAGCAGTACTTC
TRBD1	NA	TRBJ1-2	TRBV5-1	CASSDTGGANYGYTF	TGCGCCAGCAGCGACACAGGGGGAGCTAACTATGGCTACACCTTC
NA	few	TRBJ2-7	TRBV15	CATSRGGRTYEQYF	TGTGCCACCAGCAGGGGTGGGAGGACCTACGAGCAGTACTTC
NA	NA	TRBJ2-1	TRBV7-2	CASSSLAESNEQFF	TGTGCCAGCAGCTCCTTGGCGGAGAGCAATGAGCAGTTCTTC
NA	few	TRBJ2-1	TRBV7-9	CASRSLNGSYNEQFF	TGTGCCAGCAGGTCCCTTAACGGGTCGTACAATGAGCAGTTCTTC
NA	NA	TRBJ1-6	TRBV5-5	CASSFRQGNNSPLHF	TGTGCCAGCAGCTTCAGGCAGGGAAATAATTCACCCCTCCACTTT
NA	NA	TRBJ2-2	TRBV4-1	CASSRTTIGGTGELFF	TGCGCCAGCAGCCGCACAACAATAGGGGGAACCGGGGAGCTGTTTTTT
NA	NA	TRBJ2-1	TRBV7-7	CASSPSTGTKGYNEQFF	TGTGCTAGCAGCCCATCCACCGGGACAAAGGGCTACAATGAGCAGTTCTTC
NA	NA	TRBJ2-3	TRBV7-3	CASSLTGDEADTQYF	TGTGCCAGCAGCTTAACGGGTGACGAGGCAGATACGCAGTATTTT
TRBD1	NA	TRBJ2-7	TRBV11-1	CASSLTGGTYEQYF	TGTGCCAGCAGCTTGACAGGGGGTACATACGAGCAGTACTTC
TRBD2	NA	TRBJ2-1	TRBV15	CATSIHGGDNEQFF	TGTGCCACCAGCATACACGGGGGGGACAATGAGCAGTTCTTC
TRBD1	once	TRBJ2-6	TRBV9	CASSERDRVTSRAGANVLTF	TGTGCCAGCAGCGAGCGGGACAGGGTAACGTCTAGGGCTGGGGCCAACGTCCTGACTTTC
NA	NA	TRBJ2-7	TRBV4-2	CASSQDRCYINEQYF	TGTGCCAGCAGCCAAGATCGATGTTACATAAACGAGCAGTACTTC
TRBD1	NA	TRBJ2-1	TRBV9	CASSAAGGIRTGEQFF	TGTGCCAGCAGCGCGGCAGGGGGAATTCGGACTGGTGAGCAGTTCTTC
TRBD2	NA	TRBJ2-5	TRBV2	CASSEVQRGHQETQYF	TGTGCCAGCAGTGAAGTTCAGCGGGGCCACCAAGAGACCCAGTACTTC
TRBD1	NA	TRBJ1-6	TRBV13	CATDRVNSPLHF	TGTGCCACGGACAGGGTGAATTCACCCCTCCACTTT
NA	NA	TRBJ2-1	TRBV24-1	CATSEPQGDEQFF	TGTGCCACCAGTGAGCCTCAGGGTGATGAGCAGTTCTTC
TRBD2	NA	TRBJ2-3	TRBV7-2	CASSGSGGGTDTQYF	TGTGCCAGCAGCGGGAGCGGGGGCGGCACAGATACGCAGTATTTT
TRBD1	NA	TRBJ1-4	TRBV9	CASSVGGTGFEKLFF	TGTGCCAGCAGCGTGGGGGGGACAGGGTTTGAAAAACTGTTTTTT
TRBD2	NA	TRBJ2-1	TRBV9	CASSQTSGRINEQFF	TGTGCCAGCAGCCAGACTAGCGGGAGGATCAATGAGCAGTTCTTC
NA	NA	TRBJ2-7	TRBV6-2/TRBV6-3	CASSYGPFYEQYF	TGTGCCAGCAGTTACGGCCCGTTCTACGAGCAGTACTTC
TRBD1	NA	TRBJ2-1	TRBV10-3	CAIRADRASYNEQFF	TGTGCCATCAGAGCCGACAGGGCCTCCTACAATGAGCAGTTCTTC
TRBD1	NA	TRBJ2-1	TRBV11-3	CASSRETGPGHEQFF	TGTGCCAGCAGCCGAGAGACAGGGCCGGGGCATGAGCAGTTCTTC
NA	NA	TRBJ1-1	TRBV27	CASSSTFGGRTEAFF	TGTGCCAGCAGCTCGACCTTCGGGGGGAGGACTGAAGCTTTCTTT
NA	NA	TRBJ2-1	TRBV6-1	CASSEARRNNEQFF	TGTGCCAGCAGTGAAGCGCGGAGGAACAATGAGCAGTTCTTC
NA	NA	TRBJ1-3	TRBV6-5	CASSYQGDSGNTIYF	TGTGCCAGCAGTTACCAGGGCGACTCTGGAAACACCATATATTTT
TRBD2	NA	TRBJ2-3	TRBV7-6	CASSIGLAGSTDTQYF	TGTGCCAGCAGCATCGGACTAGCGGGAAGCACAGATACGCAGTATTTT
TRBD1	NA	TRBJ1-1	TRBV18	CASSPSQGAVNTEAFF	TGTGCCAGCTCACCTTCTCAGGGGGCAGTTAACACTGAAGCTTTCTTT
NA	NA	TRBJ1-6	TRBV7-9	CASSSGESNNSPLHF	TGTGCCAGCAGCTCCGGGGAATCAAACAATTCACCCCTCCACTTT
NA	NA	TRBJ2-5	TRBV7-9	CASSLGGPIQKGETQYF	TGTGCCAGCAGCTTAGGGGGGCCAATCCAGAAGGGAGAGACCCAGTACTTC
NA	NA	TRBJ1-1	TRBV9	CASSVGLGDTEAFF	TGTGCCAGCAGCGTAGGGCTAGGAGACACTGAAGCTTTCTTT
TRBD1	NA	TRBJ2-1	TRBV5-5	CASNNRGEREQFF	TGTGCCAGCAACAACAGGGGGGAGCGCGAGCAGTTCTTC
TRBD1	NA	TRBJ1-5	TRBV15	CATSRELGQGSNQPQHF	TGTGCCACCAGCAGAGAGCTGGGACAGGGGAGCAATCAGCCCCAGCATTTT
TRBD2	NA	TRBJ2-7	TRBV20-1	CSASVLAGGSYEQYF	TGCAGTGCTAGTGTGCTAGCGGGGGGTTCCTACGAGCAGTACTTC
TRBD2	NA	TRBJ2-7	TRBV11-2	CASRRLAGAEQYF	TGTGCCAGCAGAAGACTAGCGGGAGCCGAGCAGTACTTC
TRBD1	NA	TRBJ2-3	TRBV5-6	CASSQRTGGTDTQYF	TGTGCCAGCAGCCAACGGACAGGGGGCACAGATACGCAGTATTTT
NA	NA	TRBJ1-1	TRBV3-1/TRBV3-2	CASSQELITAEAFF	TGTGCCAGCAGCCAAGAGCTTATAACAGCTGAAGCTTTCTTT
TRBD1	NA	TRBJ1-2	TRBV28	CASSSPDRGGYGYTF	TGTGCCAGCAGTTCCCCCGACAGGGGCGGCTATGGCTACACCTTC
NA	NA	TRBJ2-7	TRBV12-3/TRBV12-4	CASSSASVYEQYF	TGTGCCAGCAGTTCTGCCTCGGTGTACGAGCAGTACTTC